The 8 T cell receptor beta chains below all came from one sample that was sequenced in a study of T cell clones after liver transplantation. TCRdb's table, derived via immunoSEQ multiplex PCR, lists solely in-frame clones and lacks some. The sample consists of about 120,000 clones, just over 90% of them appearing once. Specimen: CD4+ T cells from blood, collected 12 months after liver transplant. These receptors came from a human patient who received a liver transplant. Some T cells may be graft donor cells.

The rearrangement joins TRBV9 to TRBJ2-1, with TRBD2 matching over 7 bases. The CDR3 length is 15 residues. CDR1 is SGDLS and CDR2 is YYNGEE in the germline V gene. The trim removed 4 bases at V and 0 bases at J, leaving 4 bases unmatched. CDR3 region: CASSTGGSSYNEQFF. CDR3 sequence (DNA): TGTGCCAGCAGCACCGGGGGGAGCTCCTACAATGAGCAGTTCTTC.

V gene TRBV6-5 combines with J gene TRBJ2-7; 12 bases line up with TRBD2. The V gene's germline CDR1 is MNHEY and CDR2 SVGAGI. CDR3 length equals 14 residues. V shed 6 bases, J shed 6 bases, and the junction held 6 bases outside the gene matches. The CDR3 coding sequence is TGTGCCAGCAGCTGGACTAGCGGGAACGGCGAGCAGTACTTC. Protein sequence: CASSWTSGNGEQYF.

This chain links TRBV30 with TRBJ2-7; D gene ambiguous. The CDR3 extends over 13 amino acids. Germline loops: CDR1 GTSNPN, CDR2 SVGIG (reference sequence). Trimming pared 1 base from V and 1 base from J, leaving 8 bases between. Here the CDR3 reads CAWSDSQSYEQYF. The CDR3 bases are TGTGCCTGGAGTGACAGCCAATCCTACGAGCAGTACTTC. Variable domain in full (rest from reference TRBV30 and TRBJ2-7): SQTIHQWPATLVQPVGSPLSLECTVEGTSNPNLYWYRQAAGRGLQLLFYSVGIGQISSEVPQNLSASRPQDRQFILSSKKLLLSDSGFYLCAWSDSQSYEQYFGPGTRLTVT.

This sequence joins TRBV27 and TRBJ1-1, with no clear D. In germline, CDR1 is MNHEY, CDR2 SMNVEV (reference sequence). This CDR3 is 13 amino acids long. Trimming pared 2 bases from V and 4 bases from J, leaving 8 bases between. The CDR3 DNA is TGTGCCAGCAGTTTAAGATGGAGCACTGAAGCTTTCTTT. As protein: CASSLRWSTEAFF.

V is TRBV29-1 and J is TRBJ2-3; 9 positions match TRBD2. The germline V gene has CDR1 SQVTM and CDR2 ANQGSEA. The CDR3 is 15 residues long. J was trimmed by 10 bases and V by 3 bases; bases with no gene match: 14. The CDR3 DNA is TGCAGCGTTGACGGGTTATGGACTAGCGACGACCCGCAGTATTTT. Amino acid sequence: CSVDGLWTSDDPQYF.

The V call is TRBV10-3, the J call TRBJ1-5, with unresolved D. The ends were cut back, 6 bases at V and 7 bases at J, with 16 bases in the middle. The CDR3 spans 14 residues. Germline lookup yields CDR1 ENHRY and CDR2 SYGVKD. The CDR3 coding sequence is TGTGCCATCAGGATGGACGGAGCCGGCCAGCCCCAGCATTTT. This sequence encodes CAIRMDGAGQPQHF.

The V gene is TRBV29-1, the J gene TRBJ2-3; D is perhaps TRBD1 or TRBD2 (6 bases each). This CDR3 is 14 amino acids long. Germline V gene data show CDR1 as SQVTM and CDR2 as ANQGSEA. V lost 7 bases and J 8 bases, leaving 22 bases between the germline ends. The chain's CDR3 is CSAQDGGPPGTQYF. CDR3 nucleotides: TGCAGCGCCCAGGACGGGGGCCCTCCTGGTACGCAGTATTTT.

V gene TRBV11-3 combines with J gene TRBJ2-7; 12 nucleotides line up with TRBD2. Germline values: CDR1 SGHNT, CDR2 YENEEA. V shed 5 bases and J 5 bases; nucleotides not matched to a gene: 7. This CDR3 is 15 amino acids long. CDR3 DNA sequence: TGTGCCAGCAGCCCCCTAGCGGGAGGGCACCACGAGCAGTACTTC. Translation gives CASSPLAGGHHEQYF.